The 15 T cell receptor beta chains below come from one sample, sequenced in a study of regulatory T cells in long-lasting Graves disease. TCR beta libraries were built with iRepertoire HTBI primers and Arm-PCR of CDR3 regions. TCRdb analysed the multiplex PCR reads with MiXCR anew, one entry per CDR3 protein. The table has fewer than 450,000 distinct CDR3 sequences, around 20% seen once. Time point defined: persistent/refractory GD, antithyroid drugs over 5 years with positive TRAb. The TCR library was prepared using RNA isolated from PBMCs. The sequencing here drew on peripheral blood mononuclear cells (PBMCs), taken when the disease was refractory, from a patient treated with antithyroid drugs. All receptors derive from a female donor with Graves disease.

This clonotype was counted ten times or more. This chain joins TRBV20-1 and TRBJ2-5, with TRBD1 as a possible D gene (6 bases). Germline V gene lookup returns CDR1 DFQATT and CDR2 SNEGSKA (reference sequence). This CDR3 is 14 amino acids long. V was trimmed by 3 bases and J by 2 bases, leaving 13 bases between them. The CDR3 nucleotides are TGCAGTGCTAGGGAAGGGGGATTTCAAGAGACCCAGTACTTC. It is translated as CSAREGGFQETQYF.

This clonotype was recorded at least ten times. The genes are TRBV24-1 and TRBJ2-5; tentative D call: TRBD2 (6 bases). Trimming took off 1 base at V and 1 base at J, with 18 bases between the two ends. Germline V gene data show CDR1 as KGHDR and CDR2 as SFDVKD. The CDR3 runs 18 residues. As DNA, the CDR3 is TGTGCCACCAGTGATTTCCGGGGCGGAGGGGCCATCCAAGAGACCCAGTACTTC. It specifies CATSDFRGGGAIQETQYF.

V is TRBV5-1 and J is TRBJ2-7; D remains unclear. Germline CDR1 and CDR2: SGHRS and YFSETQ. The CDR3 covers 16 residues. Trimming took off 0 bases at V and 0 bases at J, with 13 bases between the two ends. CDR3 DNA sequence: TGCGCCAGCAGCTTGGCCGAGGCAGGTCTCTCCTACGAGCAGTACTTC. Translated, it gives CASSLAEAGLSYEQYF.

In this sample, this clonotype turned up many times. V usage is TRBV2 and J usage is TRBJ1-1, with TRBD1 identical over 7 bases. This CDR3 has 13 amino acids. With V trimmed by 8 bases and J by 2 bases, 5 bases remained unmatched. The germline CDR1 and CDR2 sequences are SNHLY and FYNNEI. CDR3 amino acids: CASLRDRNTEAFF. The CDR3 bases are TGTGCCAGCTTGAGGGACAGAAACACTGAAGCTTTCTTT. Filled out from reference TRBV2 and TRBJ1-1, the complete variable domain reads EPEVTQTPSHQVTQMGQEVILRCVPISNHLYFYWYRQILGQKVEFLVSFYNNEISEKSEIFDDQFSVERPDGSNFTLKIRSTKLEDSAMYFCASLRDRNTEAFFGQGTRLTVV.

Here the CDR3 DNA reads TGCAGTGCTAGGGGAGTTCAGGGAGCTGGAAACACCATATATTTT. The encoded protein is CSARGVQGAGNTIYF. This chain links TRBV20-1 with TRBJ1-3, with a tentative D call TRBD1 (5 bases). CDR3 length: 15 amino acids. From germline, CDR1 is DFQATT and CDR2 SNEGSKA (reference sequence). With 3 bases removed from V and 2 bases from J, the gap between germline ends came to 14 bases.

This clonotype was observed many times. The J gene is TRBJ1-4, the V gene TRBV20-1, with TRBD1 matching 9 bases. Germline values: CDR1 DFQATT, CDR2 SNEGSKA (reference sequence). This CDR3 spans 14 amino acids. The ends lost 0 bases at V and 6 bases at J; junction bases unmatched: 2. Here the CDR3 DNA reads TGCAGTGCTAGAGAGGGACAGGGAGATGAAAAACTGTTTTTT. Translated, it gives CSAREGQGDEKLFF.

V usage is TRBV15 and J usage is TRBJ2-7; tentative D call: TRBD2 (5 bases). The germline gives CDR1 LNHNV, CDR2 YYDKDF (reference sequence). With 0 bases removed from V and 7 bases from J, the gap between germline ends came to 16 bases. The CDR3 is 15 amino acids. The CDR3 loop reads CATSRDQSEGVEQYF. The DNA of the CDR3 is TGTGCCACCAGCAGAGATCAATCAGAGGGAGTGGAGCAGTACTTC.

This clonotype was observed many times. The chain links TRBV2 to TRBJ1-5, with D uncertain. The CDR3 consists of 16 residues. Trimming stripped 3 bases from V and 3 bases from J, with 15 bases between. CDR1 and CDR2 from the germline V gene are SNHLY and FYNNEI. CDR3 sequence: CASSEVGLLTNQPQHF. The DNA of the CDR3 is TGTGCCAGCAGTGAGGTCGGACTCCTCACCAATCAGCCCCAGCATTTT.

The chain joins TRBV28 to TRBJ2-7, with 8 bases aligning to TRBD1. The CDR3 is 15 residues long. Per the germline V gene, CDR1 is MDHEN and CDR2 is SYDVKM. With 6 bases clipped from V and 1 base from J, the junction kept 8 bases outside the gene matches. The chain's CDR3 is CASSLGRGRSYEQYF. CDR3 nucleotide sequence: TGTGCCAGCAGCCTAGGCAGGGGGCGTTCCTACGAGCAGTACTTC.

There are many counts of this clonotype. This rearrangement joins TRBV29-1 to TRBJ1-1; 11 bases line up with TRBD1. J lost 0 bases, V lost 1 base, and 13 bases had no gene match. The CDR3 totals 19 residues. Germline loops: CDR1 SQVTM, CDR2 ANQGSEA. The CDR3 nucleotides read TGCAGCGTTGAAGTAATCACACGGACAGGGGGCGTTATGAACACTGAAGCTTTCTTT. This sequence encodes CSVEVITRTGGVMNTEAFF.

This clonotype appeared a few times. The V gene is TRBV20-1, the J gene TRBJ1-1, with D tentatively TRBD1 (5 bases). Germline assignment: CDR1 DFQATT and CDR2 SNEGSKA (reference sequence). The CDR3 runs to 14 residues. V was pared by 0 bases and J by 1 base, with 9 bases between. The CDR3 bases are TGCAGTGCTAGAGATAGGGGCCAGAACACTGAAGCTTTCTTT. Residues: CSARDRGQNTEAFF.

The genes are TRBV3-1 and TRBJ1-4; no clear D gene. In germline, CDR1 is LGHDT, CDR2 YNNKEL (reference sequence). The CDR3 is 16 residues long. V gave up 1 base and J gave up 0 bases, with 9 bases separating them. CDR3 sequence (DNA): TGTGCCAGCAGCCAAGGGTCAGGAGCAACTAATGAAAAACTGTTTTTT. Translated: CASSQGSGATNEKLFF. Looking up the rest from reference TRBV3-1 and TRBJ1-4 gives the full variable domain: DTAVSQTPKYLVTQMGNDKSIKCEQNLGHDTMYWYKQDSKKFLKIMFSYNNKELIINETVPNRFSPKSPDKAHLNLHINSLELGDSAVYFCASSQGSGATNEKLFFGSGTQLSVL.

In nucleotides, the CDR3 is TGCAGTGCCGAAGAGGGGGAGAAATCCTACGAGCAGTACTTC. Translation gives CSAEEGEKSYEQYF. The V call is TRBV20-1, the J call TRBJ2-7; perhaps TRBD1 as D (6 bases). V was trimmed by 6 bases and J by 1 base, leaving 16 bases between them. The CDR3 runs 14 residues. Germline assignment: CDR1 DFQATT and CDR2 SNEGSKA (reference sequence).

This clonotype was observed a few times. The V gene is TRBV5-1, the J gene TRBJ2-7, with TRBD1 matching over 12 bases. The CDR3 covers 15 residues. Germline V gene lookup returns CDR1 SGHRS and CDR2 YFSETQ. The J segment lost 2 bases and the V segment lost 3 bases, leaving 3 bases of the junction unmatched. The CDR3 loop reads CASSSGTGGPYEQYF. The CDR3 region has the DNA TGCGCCAGCAGCTCCGGGACAGGGGGCCCCTACGAGCAGTACTTC. Drawing the rest from reference TRBV5-1 and TRBJ2-7, the complete variable domain is KAGVTQTPRYLIKTRGQQVTLSCSPISGHRSVSWYQQTPGQGLQFLFEYFSETQRNKGNFPGRFSGRQFSNSRSEMNVSTLELGDSALYLCASSSGTGGPYEQYFGPGTRLTVT.

This sequence joins TRBV16 and TRBJ2-7; D remains ambiguous. The CDR3 is 15 amino acids. Trimming shortened V by 0 bases and J by 0 bases, and 9 bases separated the two germline ends. Germline lookup yields CDR1 KGHSY and CDR2 FQNENV. This CDR3 is CASSQSSSFSYEQYF. The DNA for the CDR3 is TGTGCCAGCAGCCAATCTAGCTCCTTCTCCTACGAGCAGTACTTC. The whole variable domain, remainder taken from reference TRBV16 and TRBJ2-7, is GEEVAQTPKHLVRGEGQKAKLYCAPIKGHSYVFWYQQVLKNEFKFLISFQNENVFDETGMPKERFSAKCLPNSPCSLEIQATKLEDSAVYFCASSQSSSFSYEQYFGPGTRLTVT.